This TCR beta chain was identified during a study of OX40 agonist ivuxolimab in advanced cancers. A note on this clone: Antigen specificity is unknown.

Germline-derived CDR1 and CDR2 are GTSNPN and SVGIG (reference sequence). CDR3 size: 14 residues. The ends were cut back, 7 bases at V and 0 bases at J, with 13 bases in the middle. Sequenced by immunoSEQ multiplex PCR; TCRdb stores in-frame clones only, minus some. The table lists tens of thousands of clones, 85% to 95% of them singletons. Study-wide results and caveats: Clonal expansion by week 6 occurred in CD4+ and CD8+ blood T cells (at 0.1 to 3.0 mg/kg).

This clonotype originated in an adult with an advanced solid tumor such as melanoma, head and neck, liver or kidney cancer. The V gene is TRBV30, the J gene TRBJ1-3; D is possibly TRBD1 (6 bases). Material: CD4+ or CD8+ T cells sorted from blood, obtained in a trial of the OX40 agonist ivuxolimab. The CDR3 DNA reads TGTGCCTCGATGCGGGGGGCCTCTGGAAACACCATATATTTT. It codes for CASMRGASGNTIYF.